Listed here are 20 T cell receptor beta chains from one sample, sequenced in a study of blood T cell repertoires in COVID-19 (dated by TCRdb to about 2020). The library relied on the immunoSEQ multiplex PCR assay. This immuneACCESS table, as held by TCRdb, lists in-frame sequences with V and J called but not all clones. Of the missing ones, under half trace to an unresolved V gene in checked studies; the others have no known cause. For this sample the table gives about 87,000 clones, of which about 90% were detected only once. Clones ranked in the top ten supply roughly 6.3% of the sample. The material sequenced was peripheral blood. Every receptor here comes from a man aged 18 to 30 with COVID-19, enrolled during active disease.

The rearrangement links TRBV30 to TRBJ1-6; 7 bases fit TRBD1. The V gene's germline CDR1 is GTSNPN and CDR2 SVGIG (reference sequence). This CDR3 has 13 residues. V gave up 2 bases and J gave up 7 bases; unmatched junction bases: 2. CDR3 sequence (DNA): TGTGCCTGGAGTCGACAGGGCAATTCACCCCTCCACTTT. Protein: CAWSRQGNSPLHF.

The V gene is TRBV7-6, the J gene TRBJ1-6; tentative D call: TRBD1 (6 bases). The CDR3 runs 13 residues. V shed 5 bases and J shed 10 bases, with 12 bases lying between them. Germline-derived CDR1 and CDR2 are SGHVS and FNYEAQ. As DNA, the CDR3 is TGTGCCAGCAGCCCGGGGGGGCGGTCACCCCTCCACTTT. This encodes CASSPGGRSPLHF.

Here the CDR3 reads CASSQDRGLSNTGELFF. CDR3 DNA: TGCGCCAGCAGCCAAGATCGGGGACTATCGAACACCGGGGAGCTGTTTTTT. The genes are TRBV4-3 and TRBJ2-2; TRBD2 matches at 7 bases. CDR1 and CDR2 from the germline V gene are LGHNA and YSLEER. The CDR3 is 17 residues long. V lost 0 bases, J lost 0 bases, and 4 bases stayed unmatched.

The rearrangement joins TRBV5-6 to TRBJ2-2; 10 nucleotides agree with TRBD1. Per the germline V gene, CDR1 is SGHDT and CDR2 is YYEEEE. V trimming: 6 bases; J trimming: 6 bases; junction bases outside the gene matches: 14. This CDR3 has 17 amino acids. CDR3 bases: TGTGCCAGCACCATCGATTTGGACAGGGGGAGAGCCGGGGAGCTGTTTTTT. Amino acids: CASTIDLDRGRAGELFF. Together with reference TRBV5-6 and TRBJ2-2, the CDR3 gives the full variable domain: DAGVTQSPTHLIKTRGQQVTLRCSPKSGHDTVSWYQQALGQGPQFIFQYYEEEERQRGNFPDRFSGHQFPNYSSELNVNALLLGDSALYLCASTIDLDRGRAGELFFGEGSRLTVL.

The CDR3 here is CASSFLRAYEQYF. In nucleotides, the CDR3 is TGTGCCAGCAGTTTCTTGCGGGCCTACGAGCAGTACTTC. This chain links TRBV12-3 or TRBV12-4 with TRBJ2-7, with TRBD2 as a possible D gene (5 bases). CDR3 size: 13 residues. The V end lost 3 bases, the J end lost 2 bases, and 8 bases lay between the germline ends.

This chain connects TRBV19 to TRBJ2-7; TRBD1 is a possible D gene (6 bases). Germline values: CDR1 LNHDA, CDR2 SQIVND (reference sequence). V was clipped by 3 bases and J by 3 bases, with 9 bases between them. This CDR3 has 13 amino acids. The CDR3 is CASSMGALYEQYF. The CDR3 bases are TGTGCCAGTAGTATGGGGGCACTCTACGAGCAGTACTTC.

This rearrangement joins TRBV4-3 to TRBJ1-1; the D gene is possibly TRBD1 (5 bases). V lost 3 bases and J lost 4, with 12 bases in between. This CDR3 comprises 14 residues. Germline CDR1 and CDR2: LGHNA and YSLEER. CDR3: CASSQAMGGTEAFF. The CDR3 DNA follows: TGCGCCAGCAGCCAGGCTATGGGGGGCACTGAAGCTTTCTTT.

The rearrangement uses TRBV3-1 (or the pseudogene TRBV3-2) and TRBJ1-4, with 8 bases lining up with TRBD1. Germline V gives CDR1 LGHDT, CDR2 YNNKEL (reference sequence). J gave up 4 bases and V 5 bases, and 6 bases lay outside the gene matches. This CDR3 has 15 residues. This CDR3 reads CASSISGGSNEKLFF. The CDR3 nucleotides read TGTGCCAGCAGCATCTCAGGGGGCAGTAATGAAAAACTGTTTTTT.

A word on this clone: Sequence at one end of the junction differs from germline and may be a read error. The CDR3 nucleotides read TGTGCCAGCAGCTTGACGACAGCAACTAATGAAAAACTGCTTTTT. It translates to CASSLTTATNEKLLF. The chain uses TRBV5-6 and TRBJ1-4, with D maybe TRBD1 (5 bases). Germline V gives CDR1 SGHDT, CDR2 YYEEEE. The CDR3 contains 15 residues.

Points on this clone: At one end, the junction sequence differs from germline, possibly due to a read error. V usage is TRBV19 and J usage is TRBJ1-4; tentative D call: TRBD1 (6 bases). Germline V lookup: CDR1 LNHDA, CDR2 SQIVND (reference sequence). This CDR3 is built from 13 residues. CDR3 protein: CASGTTGSEKLLF. DNA of the CDR3: TGTGCCAGTGGAACAACAGGGAGTGAAAAACTGCTTTTT.

The rearrangement joins TRBV19 to TRBJ2-7; TRBD1 might be the D (5 bases). Trimming stripped 3 bases from V and 3 bases from J, with 15 bases between. CDR3 length equals 15 residues. CDR1 and CDR2 from the germline V gene are LNHDA and SQIVND (reference sequence). DNA of the CDR3: TGTGCCAGTAGTATCTTGGCAGGCCAGGGCTACGAGCAGTACTTC. Translated: CASSILAGQGYEQYF.

V gene TRBV2 combines with J gene TRBJ2-3, with 7 positions matching TRBD2. Germline CDR1 SNHLY, CDR2 FYNNEI. Trimming cost V 0 bases and J 5 bases; bases outside gene matches: 8. CDR3 size: 16 residues. The chain's CDR3 is CASSEALRGRGDTQYF. The CDR3 nucleotides read TGTGCCAGCAGTGAAGCGCTTCGAGGGAGGGGAGATACGCAGTATTTT.

CDR3 in amino acids: CASSLGGKSQETQYF. CDR3 DNA sequence: TGTGCCAGCAGCTTGGGCGGGAAGTCCCAAGAGACCCAGTACTTC. The V gene is TRBV5-6, the J gene TRBJ2-5, with D maybe TRBD2 (6 bases). This CDR3 is 15 amino acids long. Trimming shortened V by 0 bases and J by 1 base, and 10 bases separated the two germline ends. Looked up from germline, CDR1 is SGHDT and CDR2 is YYEEEE.

This clone was picked up one time. The rearrangement links TRBV11-3 to TRBJ2-7; no clear D gene. V shed 0 bases and J shed 6 bases, with 9 bases lying between them. CDR3 length: 13 residues. Per the germline V gene, CDR1 is SGHNT and CDR2 is YENEEA. The DNA of the CDR3 is TGTGCCAGCAGCTTAGATCCGTTGCGCGAGCAGTACTTC. Amino acid sequence: CASSLDPLREQYF.

The V and J genes are TRBV9 and TRBJ2-1; 9 nucleotides line up with TRBD2. The V segment lost 3 bases and the J segment 4 bases; nucleotides outside the gene matches: 8. CDR1 is SGDLS, CDR2 YYNGEE, per germline. This CDR3 has 16 amino acids. DNA of the CDR3: TGTGCCAGCAGCGCAACGACTAGCGGAAATTACAATGAGCAGTTCTTC. Translated: CASSATTSGNYNEQFF. Filled out from reference TRBV9 and TRBJ2-1, the complete variable domain reads DSGVTQTPKHLITATGQRVTLRCSPRSGDLSVYWYQQSLDQGLQFLIQYYNGEERAKGNILERFSAQQFPDLHSELNLSSLELGDSALYFCASSATTSGNYNEQFFGPGTRLTVL.

The rearrangement links TRBV5-6 to TRBJ2-2, with TRBD1 as a possible D gene (5 bases). The V end lost 1 base, the J end lost 5 bases, and 12 bases lay between the germline ends. Germline V gene sequence: CDR1 SGHDT, CDR2 YYEEEE. This CDR3 comprises 15 residues. This chain's CDR3 is CASSLQPGYTGELFF. As DNA, the CDR3 is TGTGCCAGCAGCTTGCAACCAGGGTATACCGGGGAGCTGTTTTTT.

V gene TRBV5-4 combines with J gene TRBJ2-7, with D uncertain. Germline CDR1 reads SGHNT; CDR2 reads YYREEE (reference sequence). CDR3 length equals 12 residues. The germline V and J ends were trimmed by 4 bases and 5 bases, with 10 bases remaining between them. The CDR3 spells CASSPSGDEQYF. CDR3 coding DNA: TGTGCCAGCAGCCCCTCGGGTGACGAGCAGTACTTC.

The J gene is TRBJ2-5, the V gene TRBV28, with a possible D match to TRBD2 (5 bases). This CDR3 is built from 15 residues. Trimming cost V 3 bases and J 3 bases, with 14 bases left between them. CDR1 and CDR2 (germline): MDHEN, SYDVKM. The DNA for the CDR3 is TGTGCCAGCAGTTTGGGCGGGTCCCTAAAAGAGACCCAGTACTTC. This encodes CASSLGGSLKETQYF.

V and J are TRBV4-2 and TRBJ2-1; 7 bases are shared with TRBD1. CDR1 and CDR2 from the germline V gene are LGHNA and YNFKEQ. The CDR3 is made up of 12 amino acids. V trimming: 4 bases; J trimming: 10 bases; junction bases outside the gene matches: 4. This CDR3 reads CASSRRQGEQFF. The CDR3 nucleotides read TGTGCCAGCAGCCGCCGACAGGGAGAGCAGTTCTTC.

This clone was counted a few times. This chain connects TRBV28 to TRBJ1-2, with TRBD1 matching 8 bases. J lost 2 bases, V lost 5 bases, and 4 bases had no gene match. The CDR3 extends over 14 amino acids. Per germline, CDR1 MDHEN and CDR2 SYDVKM. The CDR3, as DNA: TGTGCCAGCAGTCTGGACAGGGTGAACTATGGCTACACCTTC. It specifies CASSLDRVNYGYTF.